This TCR beta chain was observed in a study of patients and donors after allogeneic stem cell transplantation. TCRdb called the RT-PCR reads again in MiXCR, with one record for every CDR3 protein. Of some 150,000 distinct CDR3 sequences detected, approximately 40% appear once; the ten largest clones hold roughly 52%. CDR3 length: 15 residues. V shed 1 base and J shed 2 bases, with 11 bases lying between them. The V gene's germline CDR1 is LGHDT and CDR2 YNNKEL (reference sequence). The sequence was obtained from a human donor who was either an allogeneic HSCT recipient or a stem cell or donor lymphocyte infusion donor (not recorded which). It is not recorded whose cells these are; they may come from a transplant donor. The chain carries TRBV3-1 and TRBJ2-5, with a tentative D call TRBD2 (6 bases). The sample was blood, either unsorted or a sorted T cell fraction (not recorded which). CDR3 protein: CASSQVWGTQETQYF. CDR3 bases: TGTGCCAGCAGCCAAGTATGGGGGACTCAAGAGACCCAGTACTTC.